Described below is a single T cell receptor (beta chain) sequence and its context. Its antigen remains undetermined. The sample originates from a study of CXCR3-negative and CXCR3-positive naive CD8 T cells (dated by TCRdb to between 2018 and 2021). About the study as a whole: In total, approximately 130 million TRB reads were obtained, corresponding to roughly 1.5 +/- 0.3 million reads per library. Diversity and physicochemical repertoire analyses were performed on around ten donors pooled from two independent experiments. For the TRBV-TRBJ cluster analysis, the naive subsets came from 5 donors, while the memory cells came from 3 donors. Study-level results and caveats: CXCR3 expression partially decreased after cryopreservation, so most assays used freshly isolated PBMCs. Within the same donor, TRBV-TRBJ usage looked similar between naive CXCR3-negative and CXCR3-positive cells, but memory cells had distinct patterns. Compared with CXCR3-negative naive cells, CXCR3-positive naive cells had TRB CDR3s with higher hydrophobicity (lower Kidera factor 4), lower energy, and higher strength and volume indices. Repertoire diversity was comparably high in both naive subsets but much lower in memory CD8+ T cells. Because surface CD5, which is linked to self-reactivity in mice, was comparable between the naive subsets, TCR interaction strength was also inferred from TRB CDR3 physicochemical properties.

Inclusive of the bounding cysteine and phenylalanine, the CDR3 is 16 residues long. No DNA is given. CDR1 and CDR2 are drawn from the germline V gene: LGHNA, YSLEER. For every CD8+ T cell subset, hundreds of thousands of cells were flow-sorted straight into RLT lysis buffer, and each subset was sorted in triplicate. To exclude memory contaminants, naive CD8+ T cells were stringently defined as CD45RO-CCR7+CD27+CD95-. Peripheral blood mononuclear cells were isolated from buffy coats by standard density gradient centrifugation. A FACSAria III was used to flow-sort naive CD8+ T cells into CXCR3-negative and CXCR3-positive populations. Total RNA was extracted from sorted cells with an RNeasy Mini Kit. The sequencer was a NextSeq 550. The Human TCR Profiling Kit (MiLaboratory) was used to prepare UMI-labeled 5' RACE TRB cDNA libraries. The full amount of extracted RNA was used for cDNA synthesis, and the full amount of resulting cDNA was used for PCR amplification. The libraries were made side by side, with each library going through the same number of PCR cycles. The authors' analysis ran thus. With a requirement of at least two reads per UMI, MIGEC and MiXCR extracted about 49,000 +/- 11,000 unique UMI-labeled TRB cDNA molecules per library. Each library averaged about 40,000 +/- 10,000 functional in-frame TRB CDR3 nucleotide clonotypes without stop codons. After downsampling to 5000 UMI-labeled TRB molecules per sample, diversity metrics, including normalized Shannon-Wiener and Chao1, were computed in VDJtools. VDJtools computed clonotype-size-weighted physicochemical properties of the central five CDR3 residues: interaction energy, strength, volume and Kidera factor 4. Through TCRdb reprocessing, the reads give one entry per CDR3 protein sequence; DNA is omitted. For this entry, the V and J calls and clone size follow TCRdb and not the study's own pipeline. The sample table records some 39,000 distinct CDR3 sequences. Together, the top ten hold about 1.9% of the sample.

The sequence joins TRBV4-3 to TRBJ1-1; TCRdb reports TRBD1, a call that lacks DNA to check it against. The clonotype was recovered from a human donor in good health. Some clones in this sample may be carry-over from other donors' samples. The source material was naive CXCR3- CD8+ T cells from blood. The cell subset or site label, read with the paper, signifies: CD45RO-CCR7+CD27+CD95- naive CD8+ T cells lacking CXCR3 (TNR3-). Here the CDR3 is given as CASSQVLLQGDTEAFF.